This T cell receptor beta chain was captured by sequencing in a study of monozygotic twins with inflammatory bowel disease. General observations from the study: Fewer clonotypes were shared with others by IBD patients than by healthy twins, especially with disease activity.

The germline V gene has CDR1 SGHRS and CDR2 YFSETQ. CDR3 length equals 15 residues. Whole blood that had not undergone T cell sorting provided the isolated total RNA. About this clonotype itself: Its antigen is undetermined.

Each of the TCR libraries took roughly 4,000 ng of total RNA. For both chains, the TCRalpha and TCRbeta cDNA went through two nested PCRs of 16 and 9 cycles. From its re-call of the 5' RACE reads, TCRdb lists each CDR3 protein once, without DNA. Its table records 300,000 to 400,000 distinct CDR3 sequences. The genes are TRBV5-1 and TRBJ2-7; with no DNA, the TCRdb D assignment of TRBD2 cannot be verified. This sequence was found in a human donor with ulcerative colitis or Crohn's disease, or a healthy co-twin of an affected twin (not recorded which). Sequences were obtained from blood. The chain's CDR3 is CASRIEEGIIYEQYF.